The present entry profiles one T cell receptor (beta chain) with its context. Antigen: not known. Extraction yielded at least 5 micrograms of total RNA per sample. The data belong to a study of blood T cells in healthy people across ages. J gave up 6 bases and V 5 bases, and 5 bases lay outside the gene matches. Germline V lookup: CDR1 SQVTM, CDR2 ANQGSEA. The CDR3 consists of 12 residues. The study's findings and limits: Shifts in expanded clonotypes may have been confounded by donor CMV status, which was unknown.

A second PCR, run for roughly 7 to 12 cycles, used a sample-barcoded 5' primer plus a J-beta primer mix. Each CDR3 protein is one row after TCRdb ran MiXCR on the 5' RACE reads. The sample lists about 800,000 distinct CDR3 sequences, about 46% occurring once. The sequencing sample was made of blood. The V gene is TRBV29-1, the J gene TRBJ2-7; 9 nucleotides line up with TRBD1. The TCR comes from a man older than 75 in good health. This CDR3 is CSVRTGEGEQYF. CDR3 nucleotide sequence: TGCAGCGTTAGGACAGGGGAGGGCGAGCAGTACTTC.